The 5 T cell receptor beta chains below come from one sample, sequenced in a study of OX40 agonist ivuxolimab in advanced cancers. Profiled with immunoSEQ multiplex PCR; TCRdb holds only in-frame clones, not every one. The sample includes tens of thousands of clones, 85% to 90% seen only once; the top ten take roughly 1.6%. The sequencing here drew on CD4+ or CD8+ T cells sorted from blood, taken in a trial of the OX40 agonist ivuxolimab. The receptors originated from an adult with an advanced solid tumor such as melanoma, head and neck, liver or kidney cancer.

This sequence joins TRBV7-3 and TRBJ1-2, with D possibly matching TRBD1 (5 bases). The CDR3 contains 13 residues. CDR1 and CDR2 (germline): SGHTA, FQGTGA. The ends were cut back, 5 bases at V and 3 bases at J, with 10 bases in the middle. For the CDR3, the DNA is TGTGCCAGCAGCCCGAGGGGAGACTATGGCTACACCTTC. Amino acid sequence: CASSPRGDYGYTF.

The chain employs TRBV30 and TRBJ1-6; D gene ambiguous. Germline CDR1 and CDR2: GTSNPN and SVGIG (reference sequence). The CDR3 covers 16 residues. Deletions cut 4 bases from V and 4 bases from J, with 17 bases between. The CDR3 region is CAWKQPYALYNSPLHF. The DNA of the CDR3 is TGTGCCTGGAAACAGCCCTACGCCCTTTATAATTCACCCCTCCACTTT.

The V gene is TRBV11-2, the J gene TRBJ1-1; D remains ambiguous. V gave up 4 bases and J gave up 4 bases, with 16 bases separating them. Germline CDR1 is SGHAT and CDR2 is FQNNGV. The CDR3 is made up of 15 amino acids. The CDR3 DNA is TGTGCCAGCAGCTCTGCCGGGCCCCAAGGCACTGAAGCTTTCTTT. Translation: CASSSAGPQGTEAFF.

The chain combines TRBV18 with TRBJ1-3; D unclear. Germline values: CDR1 KGHSH, CDR2 LQKENI. This CDR3 is 16 amino acids long. V was trimmed by 3 bases and J by 0 bases, leaving 12 bases between them. The CDR3 nucleotides are TGTGCCAGCTCACCCGGGCCCTCCTTCTCTGGAAACACCATATATTTT. Translating it yields CASSPGPSFSGNTIYF.

The chain has TRBV20-1 and TRBJ1-5; D is possibly TRBD1 (5 bases). Germline V gives CDR1 DFQATT, CDR2 SNEGSKA (reference sequence). The CDR3 loop spans 11 amino acids. V was trimmed by 6 bases and J by 7 bases, leaving 10 bases between them. The CDR3 loop is CSAGGEQPQHF. The CDR3 region has the DNA TGCAGTGCGGGGGGGGAACAGCCCCAGCATTTT.